This T cell receptor beta chain was identified during a study of T cells in narcolepsy. Study-wide context: Enrolled donors included narcolepsy type 1 or type 2 patients and healthy controls. Notes on the study in general: Some memory CD4+ repertoires had no autoreactive clone sequences. HCRT-specific and TRIB2-specific autoreactive clonotypes appeared among same-patient CSF and blood CD4+ clonotypes.

Profiling relied on immunoSEQ multiplex PCR, and the TCRdb table lists in-frame clones only, not all of them. The table has around 32,000 clones, about 81% seen once. Concerning this clone itself: Its antigen remains unknown.

Germline V gene sequence: CDR1 MNHEY, CDR2 SVGAGI. Trimming left V 2 bases short and J 7 bases short, with 15 bases between. This CDR3 region has 16 residues. The TCR sequence derives from a human donor with narcolepsy. The sequencing sample was made of CD45RA- memory CD4+ T cells from PBMCs. The chain is built from TRBV6-5 and TRBJ1-6; D uncertain. CDR3 in DNA: TGTGCCAGCAGTTACCGGATCTCCGCGTCGAATTCACCCCTCCACTTT. It yields the protein CASSYRISASNSPLHF.